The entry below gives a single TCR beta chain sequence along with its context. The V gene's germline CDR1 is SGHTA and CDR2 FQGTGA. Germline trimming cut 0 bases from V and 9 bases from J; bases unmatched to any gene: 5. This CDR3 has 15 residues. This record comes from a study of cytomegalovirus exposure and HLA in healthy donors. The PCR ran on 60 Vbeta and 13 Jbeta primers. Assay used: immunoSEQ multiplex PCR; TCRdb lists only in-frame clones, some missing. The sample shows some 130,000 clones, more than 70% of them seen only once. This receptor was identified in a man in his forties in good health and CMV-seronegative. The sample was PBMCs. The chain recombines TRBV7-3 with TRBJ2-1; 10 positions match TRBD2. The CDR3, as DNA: TGTGCCAGCAGCTTAACTCGGACTAGCGGTCCTGAGCAGTTCTTC. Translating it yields CASSLTRTSGPEQFF.